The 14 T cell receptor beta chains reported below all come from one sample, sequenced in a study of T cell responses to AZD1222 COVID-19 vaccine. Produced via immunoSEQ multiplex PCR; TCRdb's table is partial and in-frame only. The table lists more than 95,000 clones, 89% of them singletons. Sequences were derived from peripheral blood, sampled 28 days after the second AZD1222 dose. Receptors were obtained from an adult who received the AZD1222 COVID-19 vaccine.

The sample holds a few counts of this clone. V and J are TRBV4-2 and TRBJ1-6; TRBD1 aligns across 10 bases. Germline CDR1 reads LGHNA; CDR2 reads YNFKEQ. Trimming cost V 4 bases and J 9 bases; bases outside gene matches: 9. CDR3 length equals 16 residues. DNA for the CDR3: TGTGCCAGCAGCCTCGAGGGGGACAGGGGCGGTTCACCCCTCCACTTT. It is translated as CASSLEGDRGGSPLHF.

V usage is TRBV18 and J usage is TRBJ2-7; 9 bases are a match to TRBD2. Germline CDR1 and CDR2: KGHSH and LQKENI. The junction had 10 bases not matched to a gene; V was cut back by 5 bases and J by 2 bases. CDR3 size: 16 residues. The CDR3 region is CASSNRASGNTYEQYF. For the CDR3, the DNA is TGTGCCAGCTCAAATAGGGCTAGCGGGAACACCTACGAGCAGTACTTC. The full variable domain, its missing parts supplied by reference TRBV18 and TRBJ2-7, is NAGVMQNPRHLVRRRGQEARLRCSPMKGHSHVYWYRQLPEEGLKFMVYLQKENIIDESGMPKERFSAEFPKEGPSILRIQQVVRGDSAAYFCASSNRASGNTYEQYFGPGTRLTVT.

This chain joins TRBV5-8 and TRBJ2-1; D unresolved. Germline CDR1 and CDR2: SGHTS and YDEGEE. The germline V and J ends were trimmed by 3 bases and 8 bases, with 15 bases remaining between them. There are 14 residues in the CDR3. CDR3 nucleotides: TGTGCCAGCAGCTCCCTGGCAGTCACGTATGAGCAGTTCTTC. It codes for CASSSLAVTYEQFF.

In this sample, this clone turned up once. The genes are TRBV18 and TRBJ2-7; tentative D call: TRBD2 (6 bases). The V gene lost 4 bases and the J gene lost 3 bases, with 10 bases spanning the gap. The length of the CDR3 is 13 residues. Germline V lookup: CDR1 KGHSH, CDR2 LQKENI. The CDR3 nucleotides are TGTGCCAGCTCACGGTCTAGCGACTACGAGCAGTACTTC. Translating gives CASSRSSDYEQYF.

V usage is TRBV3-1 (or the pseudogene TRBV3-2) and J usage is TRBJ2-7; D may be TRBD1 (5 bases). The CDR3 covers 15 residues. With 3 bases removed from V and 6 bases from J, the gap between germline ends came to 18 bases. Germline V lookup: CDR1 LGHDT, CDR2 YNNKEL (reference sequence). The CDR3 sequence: CASSQPRAESGEQYF. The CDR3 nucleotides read TGTGCCAGCAGCCAGCCCAGGGCGGAATCGGGCGAGCAGTACTTC.

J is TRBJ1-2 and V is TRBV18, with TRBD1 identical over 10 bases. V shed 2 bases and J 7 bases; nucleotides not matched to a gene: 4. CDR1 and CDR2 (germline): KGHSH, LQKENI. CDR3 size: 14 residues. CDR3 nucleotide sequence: TGTGCCAGCTCACCAGATGGGACAGGGGTTGGCTACACCTTC. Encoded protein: CASSPDGTGVGYTF. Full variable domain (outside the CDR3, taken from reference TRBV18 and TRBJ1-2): NAGVMQNPRHLVRRRGQEARLRCSPMKGHSHVYWYRQLPEEGLKFMVYLQKENIIDESGMPKERFSAEFPKEGPSILRIQQVVRGDSAAYFCASSPDGTGVGYTFGSGTRLTVV.

DNA of the CDR3: TGTGCCAGCAGTTCTGGAGGTACAGCGGGAGAGGGTGAGCAGTTCTTC. Translating it yields CASSSGGTAGEGEQFF. The chain carries TRBV28 and TRBJ2-1, with 8 nucleotides matching TRBD2. Germline V gene lookup returns CDR1 MDHEN and CDR2 SYDVKM. After removal of 4 bases from V and 9 bases from J, the junction contained 14 bases not matched to a gene. The CDR3 is 16 residues long.

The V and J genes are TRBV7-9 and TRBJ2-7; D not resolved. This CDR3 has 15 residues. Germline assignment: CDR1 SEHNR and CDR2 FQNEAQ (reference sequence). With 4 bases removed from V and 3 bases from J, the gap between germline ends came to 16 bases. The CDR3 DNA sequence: TGTGCCAGCAGCTCTATAGGGTCGACGATCTACGAGCAGTACTTC. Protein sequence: CASSSIGSTIYEQYF.

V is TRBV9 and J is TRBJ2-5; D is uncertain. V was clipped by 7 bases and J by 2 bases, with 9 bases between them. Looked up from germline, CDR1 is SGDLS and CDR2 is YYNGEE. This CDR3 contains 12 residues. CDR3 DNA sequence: TGTGCCAGCCGGCGCAGGCAAGAGACCCAGTACTTC. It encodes CASRRRQETQYF. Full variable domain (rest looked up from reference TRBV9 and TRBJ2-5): DSGVTQTPKHLITATGQRVTLRCSPRSGDLSVYWYQQSLDQGLQFLIQYYNGEERAKGNILERFSAQQFPDLHSELNLSSLELGDSALYFCASRRRQETQYFGPGTRLLVL.

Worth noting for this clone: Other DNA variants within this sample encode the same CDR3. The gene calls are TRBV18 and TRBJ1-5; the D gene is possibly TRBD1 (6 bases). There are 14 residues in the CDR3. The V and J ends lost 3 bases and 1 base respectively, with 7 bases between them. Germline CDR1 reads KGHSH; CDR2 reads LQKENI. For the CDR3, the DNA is TGTGCCAGCTCACCCCAGGGGAGCAATCAGCCCCAGCATTTT. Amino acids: CASSPQGSNQPQHF.

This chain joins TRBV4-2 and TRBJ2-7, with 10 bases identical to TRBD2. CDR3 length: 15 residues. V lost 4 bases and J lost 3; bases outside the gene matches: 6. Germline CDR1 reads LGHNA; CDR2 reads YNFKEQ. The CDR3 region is CASSLGLAGDYEQYF. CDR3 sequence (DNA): TGTGCCAGCAGCCTGGGCCTAGCGGGGGACTACGAGCAGTACTTC.

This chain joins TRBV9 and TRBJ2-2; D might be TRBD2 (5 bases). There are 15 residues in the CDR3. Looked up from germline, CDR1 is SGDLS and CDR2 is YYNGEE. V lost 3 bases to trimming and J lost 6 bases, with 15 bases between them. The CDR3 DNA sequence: TGTGCCAGCAGCGGCGGGCGAGGCGGCCCCGGGGAGCTGTTTTTT. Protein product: CASSGGRGGPGELFF.

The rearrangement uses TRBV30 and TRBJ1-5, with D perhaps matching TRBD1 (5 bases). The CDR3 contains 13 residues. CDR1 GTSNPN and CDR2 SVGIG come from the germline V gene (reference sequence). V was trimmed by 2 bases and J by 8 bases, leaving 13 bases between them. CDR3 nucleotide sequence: TGTGCCTGGAGTCGGGGCTGGGTTAAGCCCCAGCATTTT. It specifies CAWSRGWVKPQHF.

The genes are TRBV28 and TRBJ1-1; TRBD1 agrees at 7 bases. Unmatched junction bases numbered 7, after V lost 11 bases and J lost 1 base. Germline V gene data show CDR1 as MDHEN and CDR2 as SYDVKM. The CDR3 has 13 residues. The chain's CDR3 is CASWRTGNTEAFF. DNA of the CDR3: TGTGCCTCATGGAGGACAGGGAACACTGAAGCTTTCTTT.